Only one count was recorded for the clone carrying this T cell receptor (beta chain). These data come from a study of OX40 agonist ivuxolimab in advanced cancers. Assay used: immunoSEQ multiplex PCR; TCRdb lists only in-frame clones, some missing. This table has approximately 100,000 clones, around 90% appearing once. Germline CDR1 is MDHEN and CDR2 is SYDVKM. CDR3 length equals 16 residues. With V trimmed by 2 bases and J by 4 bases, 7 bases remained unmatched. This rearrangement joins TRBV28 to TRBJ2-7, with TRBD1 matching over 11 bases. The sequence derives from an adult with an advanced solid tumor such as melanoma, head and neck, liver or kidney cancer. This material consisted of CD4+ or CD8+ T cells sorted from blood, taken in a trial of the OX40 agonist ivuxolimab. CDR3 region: CASSLGGTGGSYEQYF. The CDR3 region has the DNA TGTGCCAGCAGTTTAGGAGGGACAGGGGGTTCGTACGAGCAGTACTTC.